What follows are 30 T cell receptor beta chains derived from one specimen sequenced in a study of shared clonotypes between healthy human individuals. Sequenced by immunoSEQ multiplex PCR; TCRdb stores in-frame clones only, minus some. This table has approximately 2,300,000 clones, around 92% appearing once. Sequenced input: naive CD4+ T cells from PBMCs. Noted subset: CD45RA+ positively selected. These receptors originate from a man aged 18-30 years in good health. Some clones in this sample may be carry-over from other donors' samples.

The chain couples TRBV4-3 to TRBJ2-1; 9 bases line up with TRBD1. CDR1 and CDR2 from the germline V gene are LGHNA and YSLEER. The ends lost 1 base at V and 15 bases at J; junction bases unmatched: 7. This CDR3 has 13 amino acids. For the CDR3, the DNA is TGCGCCAGCAGCCAAGCGACAGGGGGGAGACGGTTCTTC. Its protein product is CASSQATGGRRFF.

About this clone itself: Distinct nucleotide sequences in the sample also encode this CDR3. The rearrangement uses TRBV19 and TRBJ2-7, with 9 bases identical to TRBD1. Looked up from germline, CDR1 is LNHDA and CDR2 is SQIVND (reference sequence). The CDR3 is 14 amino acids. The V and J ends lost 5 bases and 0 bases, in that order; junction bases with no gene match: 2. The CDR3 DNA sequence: TGTGCCAGTAGTTGGGACAGGGACTCCTACGAGCAGTACTTC. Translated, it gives CASSWDRDSYEQYF.

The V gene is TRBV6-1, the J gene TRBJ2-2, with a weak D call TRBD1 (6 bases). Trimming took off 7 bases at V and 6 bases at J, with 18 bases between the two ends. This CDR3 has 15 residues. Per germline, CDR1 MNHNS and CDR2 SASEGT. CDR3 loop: CASKTQGVPAGELFF. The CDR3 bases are TGTGCCAGCAAAACACAGGGAGTCCCGGCCGGGGAGCTGTTTTTT.

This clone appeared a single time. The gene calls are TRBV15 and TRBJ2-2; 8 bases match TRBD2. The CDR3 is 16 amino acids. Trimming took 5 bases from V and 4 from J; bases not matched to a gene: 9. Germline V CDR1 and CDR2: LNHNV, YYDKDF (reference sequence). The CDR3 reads CATSPQSGGSTGELFF. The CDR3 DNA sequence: TGTGCCACCAGCCCCCAATCGGGGGGGAGCACCGGGGAGCTGTTTTTT.

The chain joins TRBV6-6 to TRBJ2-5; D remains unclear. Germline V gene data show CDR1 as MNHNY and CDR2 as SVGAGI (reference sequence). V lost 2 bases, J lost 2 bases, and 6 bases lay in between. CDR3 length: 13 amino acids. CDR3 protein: CASSYAGQETQYF. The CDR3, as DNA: TGTGCCAGCAGTTACGCCGGACAAGAGACCCAGTACTTC.

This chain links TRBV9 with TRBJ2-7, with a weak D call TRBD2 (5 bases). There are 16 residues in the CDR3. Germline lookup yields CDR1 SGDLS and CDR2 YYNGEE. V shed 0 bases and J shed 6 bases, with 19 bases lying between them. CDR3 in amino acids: CASSVGVRGLGSEQYF. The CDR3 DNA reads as TGTGCCAGCAGCGTAGGAGTCCGCGGGCTGGGCTCCGAGCAGTACTTC.

The CDR3 loop is CASSRDPGATGNTIYF. The DNA for the CDR3 is TGTGCCAGCAGCAGAGACCCAGGGGCTACTGGAAACACCATATATTTT. This chain connects TRBV5-8 to TRBJ1-3; perhaps TRBD1 as D (6 bases). The CDR3 runs to 16 residues. Deletions cut 4 bases from V and 2 bases from J, with 16 bases between. Per germline, CDR1 SGHTS and CDR2 YDEGEE.

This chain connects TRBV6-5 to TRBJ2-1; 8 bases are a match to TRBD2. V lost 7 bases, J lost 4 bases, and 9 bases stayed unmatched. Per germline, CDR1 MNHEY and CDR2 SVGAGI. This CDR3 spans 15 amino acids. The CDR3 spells CASKIGLAIYNEQFF. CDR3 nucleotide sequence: TGTGCCAGCAAAATAGGACTAGCCATATACAATGAGCAGTTCTTC.

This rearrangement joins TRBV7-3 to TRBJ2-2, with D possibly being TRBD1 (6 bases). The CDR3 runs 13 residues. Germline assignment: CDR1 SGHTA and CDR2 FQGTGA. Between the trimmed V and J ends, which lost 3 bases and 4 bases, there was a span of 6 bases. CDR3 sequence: CASSFRGTGELFF. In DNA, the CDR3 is TGTGCCAGCAGCTTCAGGGGCACCGGGGAGCTGTTTTTT.

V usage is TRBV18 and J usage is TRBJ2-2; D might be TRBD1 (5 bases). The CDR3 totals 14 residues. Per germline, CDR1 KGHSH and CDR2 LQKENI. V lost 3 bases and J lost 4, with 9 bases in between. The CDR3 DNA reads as TGTGCCAGCTCACCCCGACAGTCCACCGGGGAGCTGTTTTTT. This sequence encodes CASSPRQSTGELFF.

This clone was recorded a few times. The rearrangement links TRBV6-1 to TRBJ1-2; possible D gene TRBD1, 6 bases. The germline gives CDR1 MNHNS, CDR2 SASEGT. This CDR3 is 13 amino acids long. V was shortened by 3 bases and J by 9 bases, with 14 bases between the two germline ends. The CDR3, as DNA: TGTGCCAGCAGTGAGCCGACGACAGGATGCTACACCTTC. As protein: CASSEPTTGCYTF.

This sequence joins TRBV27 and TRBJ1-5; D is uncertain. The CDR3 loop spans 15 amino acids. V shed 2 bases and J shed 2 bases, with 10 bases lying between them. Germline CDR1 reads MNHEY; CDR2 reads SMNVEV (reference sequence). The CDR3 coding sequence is TGTGCCAGCAGTTTAAGCTGGGAAGGCAATCAGCCCCAGCATTTT. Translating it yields CASSLSWEGNQPQHF.

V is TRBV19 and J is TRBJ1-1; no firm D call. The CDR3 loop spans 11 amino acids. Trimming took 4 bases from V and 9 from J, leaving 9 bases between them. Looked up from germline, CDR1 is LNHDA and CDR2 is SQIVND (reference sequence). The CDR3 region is CASSSKIQAFF. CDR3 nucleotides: TGTGCCAGTAGTAGCAAAATTCAAGCTTTCTTT.

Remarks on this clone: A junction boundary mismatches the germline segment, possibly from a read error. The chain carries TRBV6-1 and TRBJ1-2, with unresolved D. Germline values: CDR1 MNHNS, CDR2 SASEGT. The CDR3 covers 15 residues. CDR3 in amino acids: CASSPTMIHYYGYTF. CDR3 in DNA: TGTGCCAGCAGTCCAACCATGATCCACTACTACGGCTACACCTTC.

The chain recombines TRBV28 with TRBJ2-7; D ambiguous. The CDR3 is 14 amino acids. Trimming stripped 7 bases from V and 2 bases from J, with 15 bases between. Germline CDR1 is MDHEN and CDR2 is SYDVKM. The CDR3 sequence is CASTPRPGPYEQYF. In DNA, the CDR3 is TGTGCCAGCACCCCTCGGCCCGGACCCTACGAGCAGTACTTC.

The CDR3 spells CASSPGLAGESTQYF. The CDR3 nucleotides are TGCGCCAGCAGCCCGGGACTAGCGGGAGAGAGTACGCAGTATTTT. The V and J genes are TRBV5-1 and TRBJ2-3; 14 nucleotides agree with TRBD2. From germline, CDR1 is SGHRS and CDR2 YFSETQ. J was trimmed by 8 bases and V by 4 bases; bases with no gene match: 6. This CDR3 spans 15 amino acids.

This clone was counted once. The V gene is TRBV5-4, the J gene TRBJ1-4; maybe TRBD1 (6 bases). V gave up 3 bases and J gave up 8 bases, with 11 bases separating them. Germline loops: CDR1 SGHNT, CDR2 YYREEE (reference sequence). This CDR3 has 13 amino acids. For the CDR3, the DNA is TGTGCCAGCAGCTCATACGACAGGGAAAAACTGTTTTTT. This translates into CASSSYDREKLFF.

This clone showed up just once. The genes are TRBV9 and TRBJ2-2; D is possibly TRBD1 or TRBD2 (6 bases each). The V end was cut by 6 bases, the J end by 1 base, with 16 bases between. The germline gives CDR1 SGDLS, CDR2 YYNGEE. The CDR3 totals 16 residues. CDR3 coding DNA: TGTGCCAGCACGGGGGCGACACTAGGGAACACCGGGGAGCTGTTTTTT. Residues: CASTGATLGNTGELFF.

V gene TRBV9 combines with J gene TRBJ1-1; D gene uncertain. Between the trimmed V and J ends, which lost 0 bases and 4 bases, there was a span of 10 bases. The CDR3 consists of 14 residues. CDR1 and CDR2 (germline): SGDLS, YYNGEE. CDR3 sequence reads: CASSVDLRPTEAFF. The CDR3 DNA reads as TGTGCCAGCAGCGTAGACCTCAGGCCCACTGAAGCTTTCTTT.

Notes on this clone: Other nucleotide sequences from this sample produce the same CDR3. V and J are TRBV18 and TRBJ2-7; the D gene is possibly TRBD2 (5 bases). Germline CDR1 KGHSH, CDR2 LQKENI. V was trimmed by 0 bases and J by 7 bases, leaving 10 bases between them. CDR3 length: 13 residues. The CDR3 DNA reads TGTGCCAGCTCACCACCGGGGAGTGGGGAGCAGTACTTC. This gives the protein CASSPPGSGEQYF.

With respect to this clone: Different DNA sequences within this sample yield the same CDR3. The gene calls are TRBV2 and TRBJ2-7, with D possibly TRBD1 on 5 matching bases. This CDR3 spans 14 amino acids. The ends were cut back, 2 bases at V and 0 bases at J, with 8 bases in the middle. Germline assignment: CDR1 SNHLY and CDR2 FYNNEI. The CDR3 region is CASSEQGNSYEQYF. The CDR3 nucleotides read TGTGCCAGCAGTGAACAGGGAAACTCCTACGAGCAGTACTTC.

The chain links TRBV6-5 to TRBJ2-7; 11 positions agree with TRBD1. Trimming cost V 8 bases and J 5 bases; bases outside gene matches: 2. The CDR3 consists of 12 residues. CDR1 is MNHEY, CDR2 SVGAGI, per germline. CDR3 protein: CASGGQGDEQYF. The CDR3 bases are TGTGCCAGCGGGGGACAGGGGGACGAGCAGTACTTC.

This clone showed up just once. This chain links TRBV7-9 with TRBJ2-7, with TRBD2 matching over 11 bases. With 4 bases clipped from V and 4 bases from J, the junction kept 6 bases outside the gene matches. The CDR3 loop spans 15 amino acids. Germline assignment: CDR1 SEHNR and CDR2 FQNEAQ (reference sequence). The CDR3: CASSSGTSGAYEQYF. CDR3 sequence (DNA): TGTGCCAGCAGCTCCGGGACTAGCGGAGCTTACGAGCAGTACTTC.

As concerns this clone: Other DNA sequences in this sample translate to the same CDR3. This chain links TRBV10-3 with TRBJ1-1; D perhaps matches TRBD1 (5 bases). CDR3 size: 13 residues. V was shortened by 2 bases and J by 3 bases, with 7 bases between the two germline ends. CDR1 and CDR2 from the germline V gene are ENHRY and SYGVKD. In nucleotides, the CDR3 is TGTGCCATCAGTGAGCGGGGCGACACTGAAGCTTTCTTT. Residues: CAISERGDTEAFF.

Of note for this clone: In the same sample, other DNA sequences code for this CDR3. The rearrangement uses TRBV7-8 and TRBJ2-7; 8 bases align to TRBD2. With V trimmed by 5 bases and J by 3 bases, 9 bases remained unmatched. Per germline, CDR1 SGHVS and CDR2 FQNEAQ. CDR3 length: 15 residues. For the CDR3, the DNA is TGTGCCAGCAGCCTAGAGGCGGGAGGCAGCTACGAGCAGTACTTC. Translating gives CASSLEAGGSYEQYF. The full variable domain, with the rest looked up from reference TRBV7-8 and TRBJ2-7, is GAGVSQSPRYKVAKRGQDVALRCDPISGHVSLFWYQQALGQGPEFLTYFQNEAQLDKSGLPSDRFFAERPEGSVSTLKIQRTQQEDSAVYLCASSLEAGGSYEQYFGPGTRLTVT.

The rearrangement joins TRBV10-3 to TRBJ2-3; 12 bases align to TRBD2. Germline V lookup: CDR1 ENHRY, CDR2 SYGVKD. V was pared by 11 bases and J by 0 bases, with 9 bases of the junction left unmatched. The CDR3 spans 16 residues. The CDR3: CAVGTSGSASTDTQYF. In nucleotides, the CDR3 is TGTGCCGTCGGGACTAGCGGGTCCGCCAGCACAGATACGCAGTATTTT.

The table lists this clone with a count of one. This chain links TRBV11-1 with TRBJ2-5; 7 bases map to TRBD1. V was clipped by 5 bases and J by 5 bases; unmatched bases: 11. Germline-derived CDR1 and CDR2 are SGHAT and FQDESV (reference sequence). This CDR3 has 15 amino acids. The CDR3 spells CASSPRDSGRETQYF. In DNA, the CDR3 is TGTGCCAGCAGCCCCCGGGACAGCGGTCGGGAGACCCAGTACTTC.

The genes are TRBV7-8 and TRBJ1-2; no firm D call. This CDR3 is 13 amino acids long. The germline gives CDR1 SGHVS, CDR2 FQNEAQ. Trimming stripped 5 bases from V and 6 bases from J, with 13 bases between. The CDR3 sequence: CASSPPVTHGYTF. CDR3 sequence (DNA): TGTGCCAGCAGCCCCCCCGTTACCCATGGCTACACCTTC.

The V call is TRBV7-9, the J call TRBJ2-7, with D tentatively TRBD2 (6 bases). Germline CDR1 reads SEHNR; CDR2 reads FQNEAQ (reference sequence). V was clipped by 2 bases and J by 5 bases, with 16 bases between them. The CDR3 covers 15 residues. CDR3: CASSLSFRESNEQYF. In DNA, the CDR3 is TGTGCCAGCAGCTTATCCTTCCGGGAGTCGAACGAGCAGTACTTC.

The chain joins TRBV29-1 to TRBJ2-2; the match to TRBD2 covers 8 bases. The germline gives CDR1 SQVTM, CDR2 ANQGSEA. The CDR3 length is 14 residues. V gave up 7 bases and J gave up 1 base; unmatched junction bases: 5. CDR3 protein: CSATTSVNTGELFF. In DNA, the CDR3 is TGCAGCGCCACGACTAGCGTGAACACCGGGGAGCTGTTTTTT.